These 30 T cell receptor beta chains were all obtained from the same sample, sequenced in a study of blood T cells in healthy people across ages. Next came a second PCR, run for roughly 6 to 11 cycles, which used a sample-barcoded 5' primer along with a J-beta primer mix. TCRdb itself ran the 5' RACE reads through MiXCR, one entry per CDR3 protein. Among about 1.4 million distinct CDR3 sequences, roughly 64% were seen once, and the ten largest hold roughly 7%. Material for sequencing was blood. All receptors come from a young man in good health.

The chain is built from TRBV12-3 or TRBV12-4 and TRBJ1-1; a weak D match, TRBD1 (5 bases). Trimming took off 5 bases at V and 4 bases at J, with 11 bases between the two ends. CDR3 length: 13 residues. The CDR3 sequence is CASSGSRVTEAFF. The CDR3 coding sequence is TGTGCCAGCAGTGGAAGCAGGGTCACTGAAGCTTTCTTT.

The CDR3 sequence: CSARDSGGAGEQFF. CDR3 nucleotide sequence: TGCAGTGCTAGAGATAGCGGGGGGGCTGGTGAGCAGTTCTTC. The rearrangement links TRBV20-1 to TRBJ2-1, with 11 positions matching TRBD2. Unmatched junction bases numbered 4, after V lost 0 bases and J lost 9 bases. In germline, CDR1 is DFQATT, CDR2 SNEGSKA (reference sequence). The CDR3 has 14 residues.

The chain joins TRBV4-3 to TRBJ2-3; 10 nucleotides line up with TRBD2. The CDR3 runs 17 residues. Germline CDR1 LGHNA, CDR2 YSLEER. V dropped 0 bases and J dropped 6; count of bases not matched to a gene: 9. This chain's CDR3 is CASSQDQAGGLSDTQYF. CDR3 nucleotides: TGCGCCAGCAGCCAAGATCAAGCGGGGGGGCTATCCGATACGCAGTATTTT.

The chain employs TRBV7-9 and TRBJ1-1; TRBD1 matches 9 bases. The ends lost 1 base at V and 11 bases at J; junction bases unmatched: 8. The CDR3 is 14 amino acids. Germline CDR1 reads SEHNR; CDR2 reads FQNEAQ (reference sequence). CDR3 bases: TGTGCCAGCAGCTTAGTCGGACAGGGGACCCGGGCTTTCTTT. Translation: CASSLVGQGTRAFF.

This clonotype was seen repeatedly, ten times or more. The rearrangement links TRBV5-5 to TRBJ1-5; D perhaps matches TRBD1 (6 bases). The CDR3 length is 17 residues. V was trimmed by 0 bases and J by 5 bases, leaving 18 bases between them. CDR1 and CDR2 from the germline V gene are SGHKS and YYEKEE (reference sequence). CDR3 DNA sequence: TGTGCCAGCAGCTTGGGATGGGCGGGCAGGGGAGATCAGCCCCAGCATTTT. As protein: CASSLGWAGRGDQPQHF.

CDR3 in DNA: TGCAGTGCTGTCCAGGGTTGGTCCTACGAGCAGTACTTC. This gives the protein CSAVQGWSYEQYF. The chain uses TRBV20-1 and TRBJ2-5; D is perhaps TRBD1 (5 bases). The J call may be in error: the DNA end matches TRBJ2-7 better. The CDR3 is made up of 13 amino acids. Germline values: CDR1 DFQATT, CDR2 SNEGSKA (reference sequence).

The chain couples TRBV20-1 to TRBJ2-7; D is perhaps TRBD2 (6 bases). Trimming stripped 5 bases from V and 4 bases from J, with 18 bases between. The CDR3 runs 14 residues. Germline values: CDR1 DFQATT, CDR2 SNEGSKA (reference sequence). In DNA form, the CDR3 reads TGCAGTGCTTCCTTTAGCGGAGAGTTTTACGAGCAGTACTTC. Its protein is CSASFSGEFYEQYF.

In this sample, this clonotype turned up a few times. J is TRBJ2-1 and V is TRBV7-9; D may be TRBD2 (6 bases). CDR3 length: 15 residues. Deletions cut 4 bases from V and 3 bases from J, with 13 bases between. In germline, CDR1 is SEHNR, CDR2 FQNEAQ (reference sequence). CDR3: CASSYFETSYNEQFF. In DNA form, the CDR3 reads TGTGCCAGCAGCTACTTTGAGACTAGCTACAATGAGCAGTTCTTC.

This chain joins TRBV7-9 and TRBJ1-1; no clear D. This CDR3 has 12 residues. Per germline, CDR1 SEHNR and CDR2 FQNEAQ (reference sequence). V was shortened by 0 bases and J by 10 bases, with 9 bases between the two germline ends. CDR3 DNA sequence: TGTGCCAGCAGCTTAGCGGGCCCCGGAGCTTTCTTT. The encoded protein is CASSLAGPGAFF. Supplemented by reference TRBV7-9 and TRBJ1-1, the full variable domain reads DTGVSQNPRHKITKRGQNVTFRCDPISEHNRLYWYRQTLGQGPEFLTYFQNEAQLEKSRLLSDRFSAERPKGSFSTLEIQRTEQGDSAMYLCASSLAGPGAFFGQGTRLTVV.

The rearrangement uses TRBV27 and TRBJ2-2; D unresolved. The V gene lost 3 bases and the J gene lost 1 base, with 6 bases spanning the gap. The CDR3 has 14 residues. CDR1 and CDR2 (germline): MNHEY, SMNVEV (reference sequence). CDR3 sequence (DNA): TGTGCCAGCAGTTTCACAAAGAACACCGGGGAGCTGTTTTTT. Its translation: CASSFTKNTGELFF.

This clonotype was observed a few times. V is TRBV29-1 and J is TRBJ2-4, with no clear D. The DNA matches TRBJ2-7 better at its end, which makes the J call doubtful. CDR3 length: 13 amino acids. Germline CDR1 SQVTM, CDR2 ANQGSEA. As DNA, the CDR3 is TGCAGCGTAGTCGGTCCGGAGACTTACGAGCAGTACTTC. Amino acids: CSVVGPETYEQYF.

As DNA, the CDR3 is TGTGCCAGCAGCTTAGAAGTCTTCAGAGATACGCAGTATTTT. As protein: CASSLEVFRDTQYF. V gene TRBV7-8 combines with J gene TRBJ2-3; no reliable D call. The V and J ends lost 1 base and 5 bases respectively, with 10 bases between them. The CDR3 totals 14 residues. Germline-derived CDR1 and CDR2 are SGHVS and FQNEAQ.

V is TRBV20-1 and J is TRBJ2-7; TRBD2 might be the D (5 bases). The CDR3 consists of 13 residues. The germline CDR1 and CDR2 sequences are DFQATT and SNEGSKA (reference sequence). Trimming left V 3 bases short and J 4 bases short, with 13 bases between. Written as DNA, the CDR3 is TGCAGTGCTAGTCGGCCTAGCCTATACGAGCAGTACTTC. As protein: CSASRPSLYEQYF.

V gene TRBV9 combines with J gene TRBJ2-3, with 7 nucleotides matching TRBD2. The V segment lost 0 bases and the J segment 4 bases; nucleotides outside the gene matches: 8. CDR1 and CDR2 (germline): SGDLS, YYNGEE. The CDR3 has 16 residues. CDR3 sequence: CASSVGVGGYADTQYF. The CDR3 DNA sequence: TGTGCCAGCAGCGTAGGGGTCGGGGGGTACGCAGATACGCAGTATTTT.

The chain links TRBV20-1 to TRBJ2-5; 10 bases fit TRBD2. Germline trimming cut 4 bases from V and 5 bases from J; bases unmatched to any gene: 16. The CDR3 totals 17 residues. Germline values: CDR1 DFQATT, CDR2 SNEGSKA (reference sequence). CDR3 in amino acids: CSATGDSASGSRETQYF. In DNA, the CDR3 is TGCAGTGCTACAGGGGATTCGGCTAGCGGGAGCCGCGAGACCCAGTACTTC.

DNA for the CDR3: TGTGCCATCAGTGATCCGGGACTCAGCTCCTACAATGAGCAGTTCTTC. Translation gives CAISDPGLSSYNEQFF. J is TRBJ2-1 and V is TRBV10-3; TRBD2 might be the D (6 bases). Germline CDR1 is ENHRY and CDR2 is SYGVKD. This CDR3 has 16 amino acids. The V and J ends lost 3 bases and 0 bases respectively, with 12 bases between them.

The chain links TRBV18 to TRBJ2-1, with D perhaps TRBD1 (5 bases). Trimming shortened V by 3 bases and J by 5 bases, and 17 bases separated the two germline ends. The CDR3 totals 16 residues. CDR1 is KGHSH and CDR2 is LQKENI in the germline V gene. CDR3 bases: TGTGCCAGCTCACCTGACCAGGGCAGAGTAGACAATGAGCAGTTCTTC. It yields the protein CASSPDQGRVDNEQFF.

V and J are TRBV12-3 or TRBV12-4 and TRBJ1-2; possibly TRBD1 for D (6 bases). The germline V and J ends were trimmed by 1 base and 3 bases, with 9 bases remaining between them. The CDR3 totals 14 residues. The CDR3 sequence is CASSLGGLYYGYTF. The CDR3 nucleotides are TGTGCCAGCAGTTTAGGGGGGCTTTACTATGGCTACACCTTC.

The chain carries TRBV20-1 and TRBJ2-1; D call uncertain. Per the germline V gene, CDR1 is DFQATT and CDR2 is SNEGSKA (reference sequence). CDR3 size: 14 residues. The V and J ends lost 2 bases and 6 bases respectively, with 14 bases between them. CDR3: CSARPRSNPNEQFF. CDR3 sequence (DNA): TGCAGTGCTAGACCCAGGTCTAATCCCAATGAGCAGTTCTTC.

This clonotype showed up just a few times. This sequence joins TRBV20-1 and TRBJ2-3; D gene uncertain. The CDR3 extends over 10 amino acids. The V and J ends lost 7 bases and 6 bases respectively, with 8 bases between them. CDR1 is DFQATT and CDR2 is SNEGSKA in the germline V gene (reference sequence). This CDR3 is CSVYSDTQYF. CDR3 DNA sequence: TGCAGTGTTTATTCTGATACGCAGTATTTT.

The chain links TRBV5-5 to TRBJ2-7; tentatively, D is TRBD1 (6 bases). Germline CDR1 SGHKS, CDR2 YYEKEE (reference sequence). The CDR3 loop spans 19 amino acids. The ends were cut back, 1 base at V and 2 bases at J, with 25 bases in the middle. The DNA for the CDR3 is TGTGCCAGCAGCTTGCCTCGAAGGGGGTTGACGGCAGGGACCTACGAGCAGTACTTC. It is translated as CASSLPRRGLTAGTYEQYF.

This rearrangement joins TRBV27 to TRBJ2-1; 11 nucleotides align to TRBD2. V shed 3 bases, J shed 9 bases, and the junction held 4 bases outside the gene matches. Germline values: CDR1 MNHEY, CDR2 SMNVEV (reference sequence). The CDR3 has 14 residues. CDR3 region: CASSFSGGAFEQFF. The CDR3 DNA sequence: TGTGCCAGCAGTTTTAGCGGGGGGGCCTTTGAGCAGTTCTTC.

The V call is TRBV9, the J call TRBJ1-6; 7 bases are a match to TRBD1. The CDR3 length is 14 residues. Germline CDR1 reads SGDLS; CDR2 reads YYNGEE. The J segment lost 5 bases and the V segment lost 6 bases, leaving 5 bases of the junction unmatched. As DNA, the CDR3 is TGTGCCAGCACCGGAGGGACAGATAATTCACCCCTCCACTTT. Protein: CASTGGTDNSPLHF.

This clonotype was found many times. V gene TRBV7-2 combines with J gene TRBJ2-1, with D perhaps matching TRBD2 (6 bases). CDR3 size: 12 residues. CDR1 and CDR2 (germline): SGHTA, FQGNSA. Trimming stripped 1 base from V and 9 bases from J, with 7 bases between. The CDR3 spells CASSLVGGEQFF. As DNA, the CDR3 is TGTGCCAGCAGCTTAGTGGGGGGTGAGCAGTTCTTC.

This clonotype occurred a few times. As DNA, the CDR3 is TGTGCCAGCAGCCAAGGGATCATAGGTGGACAAAATAATTCACCCCTCCACTTT. Protein product: CASSQGIIGGQNNSPLHF. This chain connects TRBV4-2 to TRBJ1-6; D is perhaps TRBD1 (5 bases). This CDR3 is built from 18 residues. Germline CDR1 is LGHNA and CDR2 is YNFKEQ. Trimming left V 1 base short and J 5 bases short, with 18 bases between.

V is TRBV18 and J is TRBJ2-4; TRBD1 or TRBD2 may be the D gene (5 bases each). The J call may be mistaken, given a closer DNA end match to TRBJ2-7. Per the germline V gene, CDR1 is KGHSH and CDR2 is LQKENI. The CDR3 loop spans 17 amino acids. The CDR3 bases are TGTGCCAGCTCACCAGAGGGGTGGTTAGCAGATACATACGAGCAGTACTTC. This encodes CASSPEGWLADTYEQYF.

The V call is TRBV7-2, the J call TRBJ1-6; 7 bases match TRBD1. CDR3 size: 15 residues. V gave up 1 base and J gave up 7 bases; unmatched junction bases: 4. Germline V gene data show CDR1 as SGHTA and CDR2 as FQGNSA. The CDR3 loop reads CASSLDRGRNSPLHF. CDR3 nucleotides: TGTGCCAGCAGCTTAGACAGGGGACGAAATTCACCCCTCCACTTT.

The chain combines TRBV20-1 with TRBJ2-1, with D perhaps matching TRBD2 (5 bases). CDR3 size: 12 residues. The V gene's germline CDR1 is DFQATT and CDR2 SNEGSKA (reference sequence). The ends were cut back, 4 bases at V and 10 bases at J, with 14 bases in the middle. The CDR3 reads CSATRTAAEQFF. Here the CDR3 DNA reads TGCAGTGCTACCAGGACTGCTGCGGAGCAGTTCTTC.

CDR3 coding DNA: TGCGCCAGCAGCCAAGATTGGGGAGCGGGGGCCTCCAGCACAGATACGCAGTATTTT. This codes for CASSQDWGAGASSTDTQYF. V is TRBV4-1 and J is TRBJ2-3, with TRBD2 matching 8 bases. J lost 0 bases, V lost 0 bases, and 11 bases had no gene match. The CDR3 consists of 19 residues. CDR1 is MGHRA and CDR2 is YSYEKL in the germline V gene.

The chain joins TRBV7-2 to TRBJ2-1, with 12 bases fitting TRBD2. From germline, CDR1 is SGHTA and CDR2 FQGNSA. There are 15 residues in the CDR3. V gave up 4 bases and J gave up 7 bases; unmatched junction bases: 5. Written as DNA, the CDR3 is TGTGCCAGCAGCTCTCGACTAGCGGGGGCGAATGAGCAGTTCTTC. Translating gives CASSSRLAGANEQFF.